The clone carrying this TCR beta chain was picked up one time. PCR involved 60 Vbeta and 13 Jbeta primers. Sequencing used immunoSEQ multiplex PCR; TCRdb keeps in-frame clones, though not all of them. The sample has some 150,000 clones, 50% to 75% seen once; the top ten hold 2% to 3%. Germline lookup yields CDR1 SGHAT and CDR2 FQNNGV. The CDR3 covers 16 residues. Germline trimming cut 2 bases from V and 2 bases from J; bases unmatched to any gene: 8. The sample originates from a study of cytomegalovirus exposure and HLA in healthy donors. The source material was PBMCs. This clonotype was obtained from a woman aged 35 to 49 in good health and CMV-seronegative. The gene calls are TRBV11-2 and TRBJ2-7, with 8 bases lining up with TRBD1. The CDR3 bases are TGTGCCAGCAGCTTAAGGACAGGGCCTCAGACCTACGAGCAGTACTTC. Amino acid sequence: CASSLRTGPQTYEQYF.